The sequence of this T cell receptor (beta chain) was determined in a study of T cells after yellow fever vaccination. Study results and limitations: Most primary-vaccination clones recurred post-booster (around 95% CD4, 88% CD8). Weaker overall, the secondary response nonetheless peaked faster (day 5 versus 15).

This CDR3 has 15 residues. From germline, CDR1 is DFQATT and CDR2 SNEGSKA (reference sequence). The germline V and J ends were trimmed by 0 bases and 8 bases, with 19 bases remaining between them. This clonotype was counted at least ten times. Its antigen remains unknown. From the 5' RACE reads, TCRdb called clonotypes with MiXCR, one entry per CDR3 protein. The data contain approximately 240,000 distinct CDR3 sequences, 3.6% of them singletons. The chain joins TRBV20-1 to TRBJ1-2; D is perhaps TRBD1 (5 bases). Sequenced here: PBMCs, sampled 15 days after the yellow fever booster vaccination. The clonotype comes from a man between 18 and 35 years old who received the YFV17D yellow fever vaccine. For the CDR3, the DNA is TGCAGTGCTAGAGATCGAATGGGGGTGGCAGTAGGCTACACCTTC. Protein: CSARDRMGVAVGYTF.